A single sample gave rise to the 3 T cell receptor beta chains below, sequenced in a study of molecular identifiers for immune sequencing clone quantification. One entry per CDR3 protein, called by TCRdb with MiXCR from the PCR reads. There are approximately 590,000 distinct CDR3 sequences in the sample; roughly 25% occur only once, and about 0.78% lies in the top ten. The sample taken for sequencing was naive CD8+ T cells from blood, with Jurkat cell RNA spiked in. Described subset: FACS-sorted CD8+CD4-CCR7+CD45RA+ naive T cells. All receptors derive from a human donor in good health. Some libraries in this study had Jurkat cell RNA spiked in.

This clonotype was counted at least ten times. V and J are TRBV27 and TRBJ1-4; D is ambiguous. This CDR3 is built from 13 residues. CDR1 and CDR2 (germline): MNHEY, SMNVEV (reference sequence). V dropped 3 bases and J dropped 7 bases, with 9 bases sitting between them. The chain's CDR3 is CASSFYPSEKLFF. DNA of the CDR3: TGTGCCAGCAGTTTCTATCCCAGTGAAAAACTGTTTTTT.

The CDR3 region is CASAPISGRGAFF. Here the CDR3 DNA reads TGTGCCAGCGCCCCAATCTCGGGGCGCGGCGCTTTCTTT. The chain carries TRBV28 and TRBJ1-1, with a tentative D call TRBD1 (5 bases). CDR3 length: 13 residues. Germline V gene sequence: CDR1 MDHEN, CDR2 SYDVKM. Trimming left V 8 bases short and J 11 bases short, with 21 bases between.

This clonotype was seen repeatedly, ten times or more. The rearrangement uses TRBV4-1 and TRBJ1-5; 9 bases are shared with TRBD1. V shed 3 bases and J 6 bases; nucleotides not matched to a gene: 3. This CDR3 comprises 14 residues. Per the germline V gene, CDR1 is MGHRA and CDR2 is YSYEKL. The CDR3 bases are TGCGCCAGCAGCCACGAGGACAGGGGTCAGCCCCAGCATTTT. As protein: CASSHEDRGQPQHF.